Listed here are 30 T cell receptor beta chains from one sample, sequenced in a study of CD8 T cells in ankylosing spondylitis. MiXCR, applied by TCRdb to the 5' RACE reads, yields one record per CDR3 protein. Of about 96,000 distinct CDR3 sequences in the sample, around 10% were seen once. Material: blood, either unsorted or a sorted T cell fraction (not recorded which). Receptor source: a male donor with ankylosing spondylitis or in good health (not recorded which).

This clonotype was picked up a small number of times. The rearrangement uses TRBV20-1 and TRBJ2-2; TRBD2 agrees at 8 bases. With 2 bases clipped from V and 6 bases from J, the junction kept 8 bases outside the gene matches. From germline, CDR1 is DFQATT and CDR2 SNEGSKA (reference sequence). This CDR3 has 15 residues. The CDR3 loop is CSARRPPAGAGELFF. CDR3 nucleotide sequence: TGCAGTGCTAGACGACCTCCAGCGGGGGCCGGGGAGCTGTTTTTT.

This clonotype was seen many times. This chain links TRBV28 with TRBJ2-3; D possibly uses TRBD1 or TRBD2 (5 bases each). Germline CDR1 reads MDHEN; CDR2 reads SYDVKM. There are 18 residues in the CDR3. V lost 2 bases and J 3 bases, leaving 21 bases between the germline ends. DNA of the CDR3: TGTGCCAGCAGTTTACTTATTGTCGGGGCCCGGGTGACAGATACGCAGTATTTT. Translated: CASSLLIVGARVTDTQYF.

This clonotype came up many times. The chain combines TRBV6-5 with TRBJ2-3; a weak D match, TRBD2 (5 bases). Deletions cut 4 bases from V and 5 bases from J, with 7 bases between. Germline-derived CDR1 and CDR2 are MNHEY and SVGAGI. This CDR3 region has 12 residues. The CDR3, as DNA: TGTGCCAGCAGTTCACTAGGAGATACGCAGTATTTT. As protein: CASSSLGDTQYF.

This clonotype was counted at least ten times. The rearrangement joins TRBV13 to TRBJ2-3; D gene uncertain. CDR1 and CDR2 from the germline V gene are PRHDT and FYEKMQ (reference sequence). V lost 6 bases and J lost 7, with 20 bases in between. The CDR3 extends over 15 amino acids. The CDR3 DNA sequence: TGTGCCAGCAGACTTGAAGCGAACCTCGTGTATACGCAGTATTTT. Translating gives CASRLEANLVYTQYF.

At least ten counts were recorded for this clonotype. CDR3 residues: CASSQTPLLARSSYEQYF. Here the CDR3 DNA reads TGTGCCAGCAGTCAGACTCCCCTACTAGCGCGGAGCTCCTACGAGCAGTACTTC. V is TRBV12-3 or TRBV12-4 and J is TRBJ2-7; 7 nucleotides agree with TRBD2. After removal of 5 bases from V and 0 bases from J, the junction contained 16 bases not matched to a gene. This CDR3 is 18 amino acids long.

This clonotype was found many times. The CDR3 here is CASRREIYLANTEAFF. Here the CDR3 DNA reads TGTGCCAGTCGACGGGAGATCTACCTCGCGAACACTGAAGCTTTCTTT. The rearrangement uses TRBV5-4 and TRBJ1-1; D gene ambiguous. Per the germline V gene, CDR1 is SGHNT and CDR2 is YYREEE (reference sequence). This CDR3 region has 16 residues. V lost 8 bases and J 1 base, leaving 21 bases between the germline ends.

CDR3 sequence (DNA): TGTGCCAGCACATCGGAAGGAGTCTCCTACGAGCAGTACTTC. Residues: CASTSEGVSYEQYF. This rearrangement joins TRBV7-3 to TRBJ2-7; D is undetermined. V lost 7 bases and J lost 0, with 13 bases in between. The CDR3 has 14 amino acids. Germline loops: CDR1 SGHTA, CDR2 FQGTGA.

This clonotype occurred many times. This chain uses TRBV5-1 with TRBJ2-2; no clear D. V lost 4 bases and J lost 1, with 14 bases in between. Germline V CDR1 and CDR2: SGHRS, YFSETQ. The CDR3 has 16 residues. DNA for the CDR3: TGCGCCAGCAGCCCTTCGGGCCGGATGAACACCGGGGAGCTGTTTTTT. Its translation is CASSPSGRMNTGELFF.

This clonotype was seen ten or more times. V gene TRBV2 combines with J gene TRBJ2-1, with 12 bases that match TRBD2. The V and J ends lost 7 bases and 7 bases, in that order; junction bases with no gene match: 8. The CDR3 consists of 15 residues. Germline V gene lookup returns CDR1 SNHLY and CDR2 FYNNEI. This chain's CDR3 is CASIYRLAGVNEQFF. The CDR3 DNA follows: TGTGCCAGCATATACCGACTAGCGGGGGTGAATGAGCAGTTCTTC. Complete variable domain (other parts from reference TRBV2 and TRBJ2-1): EPEVTQTPSHQVTQMGQEVILRCVPISNHLYFYWYRQILGQKVEFLVSFYNNEISEKSEIFDDQFSVERPDGSNFTLKIRSTKLEDSAMYFCASIYRLAGVNEQFFGPGTRLTVL.

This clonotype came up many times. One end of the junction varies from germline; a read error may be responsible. The CDR3 DNA sequence: TGTAGCGGGGGGGCTGGGGCAGATACGCAGTATTTT. It translates to CSGGAGADTQYF. The chain is built from TRBV20-1 and TRBJ2-3; TRBD2 matches 11 bases. CDR1 is DFQATT, CDR2 SNEGSKA, per germline (reference sequence). The CDR3 has 12 amino acids.

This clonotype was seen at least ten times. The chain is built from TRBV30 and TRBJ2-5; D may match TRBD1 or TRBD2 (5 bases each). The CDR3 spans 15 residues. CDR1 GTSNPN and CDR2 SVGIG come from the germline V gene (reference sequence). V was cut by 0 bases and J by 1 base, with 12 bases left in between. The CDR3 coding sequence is TGTGCCTGGAGTGTCCTCCGGGGCCCCCAAGAGACCCAGTACTTC. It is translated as CAWSVLRGPQETQYF.

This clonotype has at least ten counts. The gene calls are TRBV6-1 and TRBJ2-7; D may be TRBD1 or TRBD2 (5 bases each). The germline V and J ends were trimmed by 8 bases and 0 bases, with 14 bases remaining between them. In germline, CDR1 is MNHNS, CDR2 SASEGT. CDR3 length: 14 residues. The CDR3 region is CASVRGRGSYEQYF. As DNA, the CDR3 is TGTGCCAGCGTCCGGGGACGAGGCTCCTACGAGCAGTACTTC.

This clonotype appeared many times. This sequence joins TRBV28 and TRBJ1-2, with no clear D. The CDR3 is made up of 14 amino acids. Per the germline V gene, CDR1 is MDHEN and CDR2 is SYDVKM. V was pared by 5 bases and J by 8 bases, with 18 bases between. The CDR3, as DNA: TGTGCCAGCAGTCCGAACACATTCGGATGGGGCTACACCTTC. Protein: CASSPNTFGWGYTF.

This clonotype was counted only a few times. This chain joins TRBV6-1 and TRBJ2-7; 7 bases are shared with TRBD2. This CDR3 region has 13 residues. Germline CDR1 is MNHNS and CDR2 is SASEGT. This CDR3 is CAFGGLFSYEQYF. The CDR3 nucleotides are TGTGCTTTCGGGGGACTATTCTCCTACGAGCAGTACTTC.

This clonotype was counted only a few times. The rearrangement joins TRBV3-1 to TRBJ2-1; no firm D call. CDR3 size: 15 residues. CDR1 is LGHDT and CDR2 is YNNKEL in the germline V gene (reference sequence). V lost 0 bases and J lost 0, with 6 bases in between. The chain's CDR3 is CASSQEVGSYNEQFF. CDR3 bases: TGTGCCAGCAGCCAAGAGGTTGGCTCCTACAATGAGCAGTTCTTC.

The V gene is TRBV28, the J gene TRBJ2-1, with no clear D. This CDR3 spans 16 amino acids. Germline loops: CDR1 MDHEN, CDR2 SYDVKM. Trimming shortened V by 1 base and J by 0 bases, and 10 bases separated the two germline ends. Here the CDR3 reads CASSLFGLSSYNEQFF. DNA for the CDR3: TGTGCCAGCAGTTTATTCGGCTTGAGCTCCTACAATGAGCAGTTCTTC.

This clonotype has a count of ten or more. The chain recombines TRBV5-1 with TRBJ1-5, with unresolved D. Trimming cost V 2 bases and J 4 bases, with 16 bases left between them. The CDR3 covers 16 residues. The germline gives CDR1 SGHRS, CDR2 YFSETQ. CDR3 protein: CASSFFFGERNQPQHF. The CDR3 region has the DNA TGCGCCAGCAGCTTCTTTTTTGGTGAAAGAAATCAGCCCCAGCATTTT.

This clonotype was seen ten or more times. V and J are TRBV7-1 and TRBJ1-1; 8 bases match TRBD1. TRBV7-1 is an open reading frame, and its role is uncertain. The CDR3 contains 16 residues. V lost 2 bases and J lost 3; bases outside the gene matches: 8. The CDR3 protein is CASSSLPGQDDTEAFF. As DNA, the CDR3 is TGTGCCAGCAGCTCATTACCGGGACAGGACGACACTGAAGCTTTCTTT.

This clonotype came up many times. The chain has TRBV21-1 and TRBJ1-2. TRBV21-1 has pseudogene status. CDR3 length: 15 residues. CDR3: CASSRRGGENYGYTF. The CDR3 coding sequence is TGTGCCAGCAGCCGTCGGGGAGGGGAGAACTATGGCTACACCTTC.

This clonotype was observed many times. The CDR3 DNA sequence: TGTGCCAGCAGCCTTGGACTGCCATGGCAGTATTTT. Translated, it gives CASSLGLPWQYF. The chain has TRBV12-3 or TRBV12-4 and TRBJ2-3, with a tentative D call TRBD2 (5 bases). Trimming removed 6 bases at V and 11 bases at J, with 15 bases between. This CDR3 is 12 amino acids long.

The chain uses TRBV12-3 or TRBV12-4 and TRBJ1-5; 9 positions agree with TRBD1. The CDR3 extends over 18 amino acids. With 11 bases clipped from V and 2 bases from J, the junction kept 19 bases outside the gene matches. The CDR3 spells CAFSLGDRVKKGNQPQHF. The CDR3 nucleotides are TGTGCCTTCAGTTTAGGGGACAGGGTAAAGAAGGGCAATCAGCCCCAGCATTTT.

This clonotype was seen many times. The CDR3 region is CSARDTDLANTGELFF. As DNA, the CDR3 is TGCAGTGCTAGAGATACGGACCTCGCGAACACCGGGGAGCTGTTTTTT. The rearrangement links TRBV20-1 to TRBJ2-2; D not resolved. Trimming took 0 bases from V and 0 from J, leaving 11 bases between them. CDR1 and CDR2 (germline): DFQATT, SNEGSKA (reference sequence). The CDR3 is made up of 16 amino acids.

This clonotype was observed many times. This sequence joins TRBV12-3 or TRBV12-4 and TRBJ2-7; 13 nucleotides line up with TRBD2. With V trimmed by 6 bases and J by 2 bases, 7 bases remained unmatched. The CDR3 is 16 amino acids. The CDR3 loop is CASSGLAGEGTYEQYF. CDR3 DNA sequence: TGTGCCAGCAGCGGACTAGCGGGGGAGGGGACCTACGAGCAGTACTTC.

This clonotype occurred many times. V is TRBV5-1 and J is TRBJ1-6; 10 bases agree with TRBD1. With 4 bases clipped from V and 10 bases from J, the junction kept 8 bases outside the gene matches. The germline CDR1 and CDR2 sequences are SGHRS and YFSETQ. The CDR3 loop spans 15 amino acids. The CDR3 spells CASSRMDRGESPLHF. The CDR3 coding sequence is TGCGCCAGCAGCCGAATGGACAGGGGGGAATCACCCCTCCACTTT.

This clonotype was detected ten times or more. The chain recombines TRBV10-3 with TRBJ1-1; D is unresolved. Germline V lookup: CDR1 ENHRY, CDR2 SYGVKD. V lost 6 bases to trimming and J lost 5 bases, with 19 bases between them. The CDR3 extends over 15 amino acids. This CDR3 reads CAIRTSGGSNTEAFF. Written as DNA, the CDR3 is TGTGCCATCAGGACCTCGGGAGGGAGTAATACTGAAGCTTTCTTT.

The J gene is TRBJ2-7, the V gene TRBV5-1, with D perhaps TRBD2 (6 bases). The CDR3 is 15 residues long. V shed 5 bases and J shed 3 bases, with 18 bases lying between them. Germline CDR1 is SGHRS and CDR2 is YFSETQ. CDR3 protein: CASSPRGGARYEQYF. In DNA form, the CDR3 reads TGCGCCAGCAGTCCACGGGGCGGGGCGCGCTACGAGCAGTACTTC.

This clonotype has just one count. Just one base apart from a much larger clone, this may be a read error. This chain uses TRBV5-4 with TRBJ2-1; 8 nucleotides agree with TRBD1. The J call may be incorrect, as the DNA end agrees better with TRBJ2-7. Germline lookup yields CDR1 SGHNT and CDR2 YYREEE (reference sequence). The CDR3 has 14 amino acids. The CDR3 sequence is CASSKGTGRNEQYF. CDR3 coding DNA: TGTGCCAGCAGCAAAGGGACAGGACGCAATGAGCAGTACTTC.

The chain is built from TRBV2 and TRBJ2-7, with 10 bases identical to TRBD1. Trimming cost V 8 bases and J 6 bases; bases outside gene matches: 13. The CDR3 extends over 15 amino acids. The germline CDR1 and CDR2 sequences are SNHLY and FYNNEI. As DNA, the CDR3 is TGTGCCAGCGGCAGCCCCGGGACAGGGGACCGCGAGCAGTACTTC. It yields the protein CASGSPGTGDREQYF.

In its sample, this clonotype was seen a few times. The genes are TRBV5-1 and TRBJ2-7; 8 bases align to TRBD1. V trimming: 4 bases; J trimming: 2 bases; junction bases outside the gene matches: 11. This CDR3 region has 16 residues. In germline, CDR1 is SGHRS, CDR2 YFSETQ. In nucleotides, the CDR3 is TGCGCCAGCAGCACGAACCCACAGGGGGAGACCTACGAGCAGTACTTC. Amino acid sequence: CASSTNPQGETYEQYF.

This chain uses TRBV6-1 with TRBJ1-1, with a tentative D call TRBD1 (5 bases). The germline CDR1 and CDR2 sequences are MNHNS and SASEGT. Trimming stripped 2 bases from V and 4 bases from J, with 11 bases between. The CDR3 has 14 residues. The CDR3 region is CASSELTGGTEAFF. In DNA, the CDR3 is TGTGCCAGCAGTGAACTCACAGGTGGCACTGAAGCTTTCTTT.